This TCR beta chain is from a study of beta chain features in type 1 diabetes. Study-wide findings and caveats: Small HLA sub-analyses could not settle whether HLA shapes TCRB rearrangement.

The CDR3 covers 14 residues. Germline loops: CDR1 MNHNY, CDR2 SVGAGI (reference sequence). V gave up 5 bases and J gave up 2 bases; unmatched junction bases: 1. The sequenced template was cDNA made from the entire isolated RNA. Some clones are missing from TCRdb's copy, which holds only in-frame ones; the method was immunoSEQ multiplex PCR. The sample holds hundreds of thousands of clones, 17% seen once. This clone appeared a few times. Antigen unknown. The chain employs TRBV6-6 and TRBJ2-3; TRBD2 matches at 10 bases. This TCR was sampled from a woman aged 18-29 years in good health. Sequences were obtained from naive CD4+ T cells from blood. The CDR3 nucleotides read TGTGCCAGCAGTCTAGCGGGAGCCACAGATACGCAGTATTTT. This translates into CASSLAGATDTQYF.